The 17 T cell receptor beta chains listed next were all sequenced from one sample in a study of T cells after yellow fever vaccination. TCRdb reprocessed the 5' RACE reads via MiXCR and lists one record per CDR3 protein. The table lists just under 600,000 distinct CDR3 sequences, roughly 14% of them singletons. The sequenced sample was PBMCs, obtained on the day of the yellow fever booster vaccination. Receptor source: a man younger than 45 who received the YFV17D yellow fever vaccine.

The chain combines TRBV5-1 with TRBJ2-5, with a weak D call TRBD1 (7 bases). This CDR3 is built from 15 residues. From germline, CDR1 is SGHRS and CDR2 YFSETQ. Trimming pared 2 bases from V and 4 bases from J, leaving 15 bases between. The CDR3 loop is CASSLLTGTSETQYF. CDR3 in DNA: TGCGCCAGCAGCTTACTGACAGGGACTTCAGAGACCCAGTACTTC. Combining the CDR3 with reference TRBV5-1 and TRBJ2-5 gives the whole variable domain KAGVTQTPRYLIKTRGQQVTLSCSPISGHRSVSWYQQTPGQGLQFLFEYFSETQRNKGNFPGRFSGRQFSNSRSEMNVSTLELGDSALYLCASSLLTGTSETQYFGPGTRLLVL.

This clonotype was seen only a few times. The V gene is TRBV3-1, the J gene TRBJ2-5, with a possible D match to TRBD1 (7 bases). Germline CDR1 reads LGHDT; CDR2 reads YNNKEL (reference sequence). The CDR3 extends over 13 amino acids. With 4 bases removed from V and 5 bases from J, the gap between germline ends came to 11 bases. CDR3 sequence (DNA): TGTGCCAGCAGCCCAGGGGGGATGGAGACCCAGTACTTC. It encodes CASSPGGMETQYF.

In this sample, this clonotype turned up a few times. The chain is built from TRBV12-3 or TRBV12-4 and TRBJ2-7; D gene unclear. The CDR3 loop spans 11 amino acids. Deletions cut 5 bases from V and 9 bases from J, with 11 bases between. The CDR3 loop reads CASSTGRGQYF. The CDR3 DNA sequence: TGTGCCAGCAGTACCGGGCGCGGGCAGTACTTC.

CDR3 in DNA: TGTGCCAGCAGAACAGGCTCGGCGCAGTATTTT. It codes for CASRTGSAQYF. The chain links TRBV7-2 to TRBJ2-3, with a tentative D call TRBD1 (5 bases). The germline V gene encodes CDR1 SGHTA and CDR2 FQGNSA. There are 11 residues in the CDR3. The V end was cut by 6 bases, the J end by 10 bases, with 11 bases between. The entire variable domain, with the rest obtained from reference TRBV7-2 and TRBJ2-3, is as follows: GAGVSQSPSNKVTEKGKDVELRCDPISGHTALYWYRQSLGQGLEFLIYFQGNSAPDKSGLPSDRFSAERTGGSVSTLTIQRTQQEDSAVYLCASRTGSAQYFGPGTRLTVL.

This clonotype was detected only a few times. This chain joins TRBV10-3 and TRBJ2-3; D possibly uses TRBD1 or TRBD2 (5 bases each). Germline lookup yields CDR1 ENHRY and CDR2 SYGVKD. The V gene lost 3 bases and the J gene lost 2 bases, with 12 bases spanning the gap. This CDR3 is 15 amino acids long. The CDR3 bases are TGTGCCATCAGTGATTGGGGGAAGTCCACAGATACGCAGTATTTT. This codes for CAISDWGKSTDTQYF.

In its sample, this clonotype was seen a few times. The V call is TRBV2, the J call TRBJ2-3, with D possibly TRBD1 on 7 matching bases. Germline CDR1 and CDR2: SNHLY and FYNNEI. Trimming left V 10 bases short and J 2 bases short, with 16 bases between. This CDR3 spans 14 amino acids. CDR3 sequence: CATTGDRDTDTQYF. CDR3 DNA sequence: TGTGCCACCACGGGGGACAGAGACACAGATACGCAGTATTTT. The complete variable domain, with remaining parts taken from reference TRBV2 and TRBJ2-3, reads EPEVTQTPSHQVTQMGQEVILRCVPISNHLYFYWYRQILGQKVEFLVSFYNNEISEKSEIFDDQFSVERPDGSNFTLKIRSTKLEDSAMYFCATTGDRDTDTQYFGPGTRLTVL.

There are a few counts of this clonotype. The rearrangement uses TRBV20-1 and TRBJ2-7; D is possibly TRBD1 (6 bases). There are 15 residues in the CDR3. Per germline, CDR1 DFQATT and CDR2 SNEGSKA (reference sequence). Trimming left V 4 bases short and J 4 bases short, with 20 bases between. The CDR3 DNA sequence: TGCAGTGCTAATCCCCACGGACAGTTACTTTACGAGCAGTACTTC. It specifies CSANPHGQLLYEQYF.

The chain employs TRBV7-8 and TRBJ2-7; 7 positions agree with TRBD2. After removal of 5 bases from V and 5 bases from J, the junction contained 6 bases not matched to a gene. The germline V gene encodes CDR1 SGHVS and CDR2 FQNEAQ. The CDR3 totals 13 residues. In DNA form, the CDR3 reads TGTGCCAGCAGCGCTAATAGCGGGCACGAGCAGTACTTC. This encodes CASSANSGHEQYF. Filled out from reference TRBV7-8 and TRBJ2-7, the complete variable domain reads GAGVSQSPRYKVAKRGQDVALRCDPISGHVSLFWYQQALGQGPEFLTYFQNEAQLDKSGLPSDRFFAERPEGSVSTLKIQRTQQEDSAVYLCASSANSGHEQYFGPGTRLTVT.

This clonotype was observed a few times. The V gene is TRBV3-1, the J gene TRBJ2-5, with D uncertain. The CDR3 length is 13 residues. V shed 8 bases and J shed 9 bases, with 19 bases lying between them. Germline CDR1 reads LGHDT; CDR2 reads YNNKEL (reference sequence). CDR3 amino acids: CASLSFGGEAQYF. The CDR3, as DNA: TGTGCCAGCCTTTCCTTCGGCGGTGAGGCCCAGTACTTC.

This clonotype was observed a handful of times. The chain has TRBV19 and TRBJ1-1; TRBD1 aligns across 10 bases. CDR3 size: 13 residues. The ends lost 10 bases at V and 3 bases at J; junction bases unmatched: 5. Germline V gene data show CDR1 as LNHDA and CDR2 as SQIVND (reference sequence). CDR3 loop: CATWTGGDTEAFF. CDR3 sequence (DNA): TGTGCCACTTGGACAGGGGGAGACACTGAAGCTTTCTTT.

This clonotype has only a few counts. This chain joins TRBV5-1 and TRBJ2-7; 10 positions match TRBD2. With V trimmed by 4 bases and J by 2 bases, 6 bases remained unmatched. The germline gives CDR1 SGHRS, CDR2 YFSETQ. This CDR3 has 15 residues. The DNA for the CDR3 is TGCGCCAGCAGCCCACCCAGCGGGAGGGCCTACGAGCAGTACTTC. It translates to CASSPPSGRAYEQYF.

This chain joins TRBV15 and TRBJ1-2; maybe TRBD1 (5 bases). The CDR3 is made up of 13 amino acids. Trimming removed 5 bases from V and 11 bases from J, with 18 bases in between. Germline V lookup: CDR1 LNHNV, CDR2 YYDKDF (reference sequence). This chain's CDR3 is CATSPTQRGVYTF. CDR3 bases: TGTGCCACCAGCCCCACCCAACGGGGGGTTTACACCTTC.

This clonotype showed up just a few times. This rearrangement joins TRBV20-1 to TRBJ2-7; 9 bases match TRBD2. Germline CDR1 reads DFQATT; CDR2 reads SNEGSKA (reference sequence). CDR3 length: 14 residues. V dropped 3 bases and J dropped 3; count of bases not matched to a gene: 6. In DNA form, the CDR3 reads TGCAGTGCTAGGGTAGCGGGAGCCCACTACGAGCAGTACTTC. Residues: CSARVAGAHYEQYF.

A few counts support this clonotype. The chain has TRBV7-2 and TRBJ1-3; the D gene is possibly TRBD1 (6 bases). Germline CDR1 reads SGHTA; CDR2 reads FQGNSA. There are 14 residues in the CDR3. V lost 2 bases to trimming and J lost 8 bases, with 13 bases between them. CDR3 sequence: CASSLMWTADTIYF. The CDR3 nucleotides read TGTGCCAGCAGCTTAATGTGGACAGCCGACACCATATATTTT.

The chain employs TRBV29-1 and TRBJ2-7, with unresolved D. V was shortened by 3 bases and J by 0 bases, with 6 bases between the two germline ends. Germline CDR1 SQVTM, CDR2 ANQGSEA. This CDR3 has 12 amino acids. CDR3 residues: CSVEADSYEQYF. The DNA of the CDR3 is TGCAGCGTTGAGGCGGACTCCTACGAGCAGTACTTC.

V is TRBV7-2 and J is TRBJ1-5; no clear D gene. The CDR3 sequence is 15 residues long. The germline V gene has CDR1 SGHTA and CDR2 FQGNSA. Trimming cost V 1 base and J 7 bases, with 14 bases left between them. CDR3 sequence reads: CASSLVAGGDQPQHF. The CDR3 nucleotides are TGTGCCAGCAGCTTAGTGGCAGGCGGAGACCAGCCCCAGCATTTT.

The sample holds a few counts of this clonotype. This chain uses TRBV14 with TRBJ2-3, with 9 bases lining up with TRBD1. Trimming removed 4 bases from V and 6 bases from J; junction bases left unmatched: 5. The CDR3 runs to 14 residues. CDR1 and CDR2 (germline): SGHDN, FVKESK. CDR3 region: CASSPRTGADTQYF. CDR3 DNA sequence: TGTGCCAGCAGCCCTAGGACAGGGGCGGATACGCAGTATTTT.